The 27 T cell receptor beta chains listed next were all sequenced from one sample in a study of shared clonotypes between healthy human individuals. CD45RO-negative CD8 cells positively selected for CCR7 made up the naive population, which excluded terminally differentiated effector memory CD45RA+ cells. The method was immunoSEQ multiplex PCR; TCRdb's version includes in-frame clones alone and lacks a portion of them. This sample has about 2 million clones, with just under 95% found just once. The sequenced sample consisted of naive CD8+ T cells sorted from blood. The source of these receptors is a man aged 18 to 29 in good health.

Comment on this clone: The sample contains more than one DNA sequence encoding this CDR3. CDR3 DNA sequence: TGTGCCAGCAGCGTAGGTGGGACAGGGGGCACTGAAGCTTTCTTT. Protein sequence: CASSVGGTGGTEAFF. J is TRBJ1-1 and V is TRBV9, with 11 bases fitting TRBD1. The CDR3 contains 15 residues. Per germline, CDR1 SGDLS and CDR2 YYNGEE. Germline trimming cut 0 bases from V and 4 bases from J; bases unmatched to any gene: 2.

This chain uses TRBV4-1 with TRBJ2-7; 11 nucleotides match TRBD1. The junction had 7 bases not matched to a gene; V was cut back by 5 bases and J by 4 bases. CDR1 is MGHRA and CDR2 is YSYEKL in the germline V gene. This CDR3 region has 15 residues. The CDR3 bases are TGCGCCAGCAGCGCAACCGGGACAGGGGGGTACGAGCAGTACTTC. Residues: CASSATGTGGYEQYF.

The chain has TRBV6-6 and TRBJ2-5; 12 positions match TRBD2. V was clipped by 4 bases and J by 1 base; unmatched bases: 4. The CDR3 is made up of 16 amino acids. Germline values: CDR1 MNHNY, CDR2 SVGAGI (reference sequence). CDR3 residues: CASSWGLAGFQETQYF. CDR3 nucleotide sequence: TGTGCCAGCAGTTGGGGACTAGCGGGCTTCCAAGAGACCCAGTACTTC.

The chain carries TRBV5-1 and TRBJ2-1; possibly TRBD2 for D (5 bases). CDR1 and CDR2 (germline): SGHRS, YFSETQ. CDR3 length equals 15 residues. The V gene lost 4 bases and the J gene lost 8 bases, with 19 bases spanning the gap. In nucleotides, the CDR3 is TGCGCCAGCAGCACACAAAGGGAGACTATAGATGAGCAGTTCTTC. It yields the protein CASSTQRETIDEQFF.

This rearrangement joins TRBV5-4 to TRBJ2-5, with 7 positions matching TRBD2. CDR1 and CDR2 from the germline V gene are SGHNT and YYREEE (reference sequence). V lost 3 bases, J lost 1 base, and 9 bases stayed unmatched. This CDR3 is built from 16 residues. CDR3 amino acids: CASSWEGQPLQETQYF. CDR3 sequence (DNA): TGTGCCAGCAGCTGGGAGGGGCAGCCTCTCCAAGAGACCCAGTACTTC. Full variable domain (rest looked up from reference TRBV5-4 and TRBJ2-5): ETGVTQSPTHLIKTRGQQVTLRCSSQSGHNTVSWYQQALGQGPQFIFQYYREEENGRGNFPPRFSGLQFPNYSSELNVNALELDDSALYLCASSWEGQPLQETQYFGPGTRLLVL.

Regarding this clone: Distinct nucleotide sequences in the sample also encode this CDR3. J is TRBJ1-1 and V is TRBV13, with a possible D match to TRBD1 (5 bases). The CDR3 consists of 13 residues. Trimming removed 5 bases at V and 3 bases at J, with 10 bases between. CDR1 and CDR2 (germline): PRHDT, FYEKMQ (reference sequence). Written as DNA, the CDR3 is TGTGCCAGCAGCCCCACGGGGGACACTGAAGCTTTCTTT. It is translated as CASSPTGDTEAFF. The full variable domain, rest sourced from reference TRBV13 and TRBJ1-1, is AAGVIQSPRHLIKEKRETATLKCYPIPRHDTVYWYQQGPGQDPQFLISFYEKMQSDKGSIPDRFSAQQFSDYHSELNMSSLELGDSALYFCASSPTGDTEAFFGQGTRLTVV.

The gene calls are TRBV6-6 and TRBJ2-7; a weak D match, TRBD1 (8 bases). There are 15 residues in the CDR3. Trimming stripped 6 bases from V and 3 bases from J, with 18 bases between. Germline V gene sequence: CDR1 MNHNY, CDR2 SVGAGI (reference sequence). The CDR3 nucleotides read TGTGCCAGCAGCGGCGGACAGGGAGGGTTCTACGAGCAGTACTTC. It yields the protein CASSGGQGGFYEQYF.

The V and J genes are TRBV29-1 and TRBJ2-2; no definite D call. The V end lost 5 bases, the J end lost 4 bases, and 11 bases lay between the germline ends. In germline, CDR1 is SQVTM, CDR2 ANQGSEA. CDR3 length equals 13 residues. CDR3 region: CSVTGPLTGELFF. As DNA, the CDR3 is TGCAGCGTTACGGGCCCGCTCACCGGGGAGCTGTTTTTT.

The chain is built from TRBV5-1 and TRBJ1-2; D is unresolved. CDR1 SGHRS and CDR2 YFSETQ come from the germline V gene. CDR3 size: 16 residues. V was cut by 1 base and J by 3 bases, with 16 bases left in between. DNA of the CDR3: TGCGCCAGCAGCTTGTCGGAGGGCTCTAACTACTATGGCTACACCTTC. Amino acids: CASSLSEGSNYYGYTF.

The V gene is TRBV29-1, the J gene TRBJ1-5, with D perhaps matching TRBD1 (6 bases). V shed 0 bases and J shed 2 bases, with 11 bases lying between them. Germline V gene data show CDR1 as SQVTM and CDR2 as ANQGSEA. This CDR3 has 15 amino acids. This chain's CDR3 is CSVEEGAGGNQPQHF. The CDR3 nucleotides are TGCAGCGTTGAAGAGGGGGCTGGGGGCAATCAGCCCCAGCATTTT.

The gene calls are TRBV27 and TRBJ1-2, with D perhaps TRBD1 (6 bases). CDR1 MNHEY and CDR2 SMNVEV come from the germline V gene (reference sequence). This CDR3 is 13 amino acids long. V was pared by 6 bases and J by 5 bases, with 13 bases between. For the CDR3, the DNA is TGTGCCAGCAGGACAGAGGGGGGGTATGGCTACACCTTC. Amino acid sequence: CASRTEGGYGYTF.

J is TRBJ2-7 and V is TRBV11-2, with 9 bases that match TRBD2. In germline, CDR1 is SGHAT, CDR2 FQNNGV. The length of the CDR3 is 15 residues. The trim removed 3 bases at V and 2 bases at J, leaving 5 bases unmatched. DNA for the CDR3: TGTGCCAGCAGCTTCGATGCGGGGGGGACCTACGAGCAGTACTTC. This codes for CASSFDAGGTYEQYF.

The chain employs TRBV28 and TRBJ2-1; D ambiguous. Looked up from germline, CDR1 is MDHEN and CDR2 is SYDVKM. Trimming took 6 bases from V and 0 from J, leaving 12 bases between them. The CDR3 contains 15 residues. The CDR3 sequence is CASSPFGSSYNEQFF. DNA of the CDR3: TGTGCCAGCAGCCCCTTCGGTAGCTCCTACAATGAGCAGTTCTTC.

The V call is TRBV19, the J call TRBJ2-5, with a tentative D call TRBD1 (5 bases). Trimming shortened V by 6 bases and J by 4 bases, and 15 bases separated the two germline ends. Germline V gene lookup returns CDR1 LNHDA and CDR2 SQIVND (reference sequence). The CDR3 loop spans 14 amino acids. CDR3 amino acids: CASSKTVLGETQYF. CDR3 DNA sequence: TGTGCCAGTAGCAAGACAGTTCTAGGAGAGACCCAGTACTTC.

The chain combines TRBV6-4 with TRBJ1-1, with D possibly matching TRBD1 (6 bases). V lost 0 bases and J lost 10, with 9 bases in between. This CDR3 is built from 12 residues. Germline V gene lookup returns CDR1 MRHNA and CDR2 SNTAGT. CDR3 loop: CASSDSGGLAFF. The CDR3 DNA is TGTGCCAGCAGTGACTCGGGGGGGCTAGCTTTCTTT.

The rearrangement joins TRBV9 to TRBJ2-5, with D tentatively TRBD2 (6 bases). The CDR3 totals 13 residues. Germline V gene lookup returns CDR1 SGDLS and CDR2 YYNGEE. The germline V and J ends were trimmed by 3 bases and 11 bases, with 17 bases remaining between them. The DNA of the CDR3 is TGTGCCAGCAGCGGCTGGGACTCATGGGTGCAGTACTTC. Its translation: CASSGWDSWVQYF.

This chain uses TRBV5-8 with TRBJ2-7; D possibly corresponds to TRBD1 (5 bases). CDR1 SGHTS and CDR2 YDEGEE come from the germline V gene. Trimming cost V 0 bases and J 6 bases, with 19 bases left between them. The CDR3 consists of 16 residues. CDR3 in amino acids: CASSLAVWGFNLEQYF. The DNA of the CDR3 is TGTGCCAGCAGCTTGGCGGTGTGGGGCTTCAACCTCGAGCAGTACTTC.

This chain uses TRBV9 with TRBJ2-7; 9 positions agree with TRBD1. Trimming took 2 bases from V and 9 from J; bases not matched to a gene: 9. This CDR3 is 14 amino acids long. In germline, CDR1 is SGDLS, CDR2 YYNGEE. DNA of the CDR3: TGTGCCAGCAGCGTGGGACAGGGACCCCAGGGGCAGTACTTC. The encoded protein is CASSVGQGPQGQYF. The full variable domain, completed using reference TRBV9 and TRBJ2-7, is DSGVTQTPKHLITATGQRVTLRCSPRSGDLSVYWYQQSLDQGLQFLIQYYNGEERAKGNILERFSAQQFPDLHSELNLSSLELGDSALYFCASSVGQGPQGQYFGPGTRLTVT.

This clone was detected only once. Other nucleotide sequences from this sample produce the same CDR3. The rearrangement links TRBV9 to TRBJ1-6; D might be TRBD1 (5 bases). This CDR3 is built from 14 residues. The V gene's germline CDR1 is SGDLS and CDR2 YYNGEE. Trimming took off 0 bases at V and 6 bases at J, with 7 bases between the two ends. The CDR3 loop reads CASSVGQGNSPLHF. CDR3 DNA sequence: TGTGCCAGCAGCGTAGGTCAGGGTAATTCACCCCTCCACTTT.

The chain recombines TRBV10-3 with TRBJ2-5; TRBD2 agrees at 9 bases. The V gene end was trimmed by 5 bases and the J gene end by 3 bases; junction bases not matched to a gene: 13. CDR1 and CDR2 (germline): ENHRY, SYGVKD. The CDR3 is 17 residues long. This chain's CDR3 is CAISPLNLAGMKETQYF. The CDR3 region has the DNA TGTGCCATCAGTCCCCTAAACCTAGCGGGAATGAAAGAGACCCAGTACTTC.

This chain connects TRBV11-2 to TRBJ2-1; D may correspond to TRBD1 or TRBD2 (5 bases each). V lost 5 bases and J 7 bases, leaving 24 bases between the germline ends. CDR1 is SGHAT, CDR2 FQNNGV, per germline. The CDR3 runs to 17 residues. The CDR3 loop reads CASSPAPDGWGWNEQFF. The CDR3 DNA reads TGTGCCAGCAGCCCCGCCCCAGACGGTTGGGGGTGGAATGAGCAGTTCTTC. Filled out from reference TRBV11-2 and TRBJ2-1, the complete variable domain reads EAGVAQSPRYKIIEKRQSVAFWCNPISGHATLYWYQQILGQGPKLLIQFQNNGVVDDSQLPKDRFSAERLKGVDSTLKIQPAKLEDSAVYLCASSPAPDGWGWNEQFFGPGTRLTVL.

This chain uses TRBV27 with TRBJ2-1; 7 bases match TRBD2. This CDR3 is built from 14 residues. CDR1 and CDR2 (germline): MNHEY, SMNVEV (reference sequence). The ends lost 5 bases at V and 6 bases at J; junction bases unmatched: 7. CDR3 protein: CASSRDYWGNEQFF. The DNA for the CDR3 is TGTGCCAGCAGTCGGGACTATTGGGGCAATGAGCAGTTCTTC.

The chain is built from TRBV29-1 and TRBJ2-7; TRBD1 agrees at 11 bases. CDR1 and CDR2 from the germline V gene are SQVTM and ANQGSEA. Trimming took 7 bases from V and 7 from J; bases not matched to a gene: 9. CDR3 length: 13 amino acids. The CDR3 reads CSARTGGLGEQYF. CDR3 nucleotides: TGCAGCGCCAGGACAGGGGGCTTGGGGGAGCAGTACTTC.

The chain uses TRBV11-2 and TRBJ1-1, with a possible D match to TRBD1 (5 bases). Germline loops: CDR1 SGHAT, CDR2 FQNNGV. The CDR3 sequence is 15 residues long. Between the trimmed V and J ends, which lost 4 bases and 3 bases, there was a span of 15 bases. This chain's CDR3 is CASSSRRGVHTEAFF. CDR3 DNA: TGTGCCAGCAGCTCACGGCGAGGGGTTCACACTGAAGCTTTCTTT.

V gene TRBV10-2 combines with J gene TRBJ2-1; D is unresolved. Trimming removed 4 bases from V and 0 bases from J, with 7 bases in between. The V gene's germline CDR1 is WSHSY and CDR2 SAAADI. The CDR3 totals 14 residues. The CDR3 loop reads CASSAPGSYNEQFF. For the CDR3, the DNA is TGCGCCAGCAGTGCCCCGGGCTCCTACAATGAGCAGTTCTTC.

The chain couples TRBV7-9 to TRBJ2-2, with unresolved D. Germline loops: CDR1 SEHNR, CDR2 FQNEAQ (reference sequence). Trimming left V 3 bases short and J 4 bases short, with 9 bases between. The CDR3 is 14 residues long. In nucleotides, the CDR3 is TGTGCCAGCAGCTTCCTCCTAAGCACCGGGGAGCTGTTTTTT. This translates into CASSFLLSTGELFF.

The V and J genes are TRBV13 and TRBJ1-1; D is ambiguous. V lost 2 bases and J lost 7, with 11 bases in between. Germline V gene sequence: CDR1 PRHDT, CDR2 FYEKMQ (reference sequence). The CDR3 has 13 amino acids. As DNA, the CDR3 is TGTGCCAGCAGCTTACGCCAGTCCATTGAAGCTTTCTTT. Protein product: CASSLRQSIEAFF.